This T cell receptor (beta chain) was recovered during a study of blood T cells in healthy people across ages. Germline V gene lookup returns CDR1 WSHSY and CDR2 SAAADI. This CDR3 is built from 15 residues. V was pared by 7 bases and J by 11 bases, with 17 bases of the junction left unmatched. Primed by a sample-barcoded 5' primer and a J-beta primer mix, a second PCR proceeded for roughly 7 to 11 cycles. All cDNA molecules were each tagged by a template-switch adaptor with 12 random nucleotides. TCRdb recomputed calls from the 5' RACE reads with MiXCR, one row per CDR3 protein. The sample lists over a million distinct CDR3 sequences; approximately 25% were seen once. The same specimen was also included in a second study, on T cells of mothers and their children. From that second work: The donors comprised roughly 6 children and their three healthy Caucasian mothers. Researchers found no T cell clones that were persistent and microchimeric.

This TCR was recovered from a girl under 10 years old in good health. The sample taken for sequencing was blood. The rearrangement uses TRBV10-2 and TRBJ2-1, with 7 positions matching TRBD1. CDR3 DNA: TGCGCCAGCAATACCGGGACAGACTACAATGATAAGCAGTTCTTC. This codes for CASNTGTDYNDKQFF.